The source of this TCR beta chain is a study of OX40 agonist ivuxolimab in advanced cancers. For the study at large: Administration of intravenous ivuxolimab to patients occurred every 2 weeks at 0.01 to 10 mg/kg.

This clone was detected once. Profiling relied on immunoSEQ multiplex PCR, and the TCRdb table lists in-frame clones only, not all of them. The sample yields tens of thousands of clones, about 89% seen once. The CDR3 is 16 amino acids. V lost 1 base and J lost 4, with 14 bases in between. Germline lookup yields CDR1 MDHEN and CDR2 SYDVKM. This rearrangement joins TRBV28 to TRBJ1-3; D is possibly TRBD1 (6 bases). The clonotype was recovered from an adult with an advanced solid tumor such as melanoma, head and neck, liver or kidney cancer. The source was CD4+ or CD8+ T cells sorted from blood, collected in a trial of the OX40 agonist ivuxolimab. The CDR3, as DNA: TGTGCCAGCAGTTTATTTCGGGGGGCGAGAGGAAACACCATATATTTT. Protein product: CASSLFRGARGNTIYF.